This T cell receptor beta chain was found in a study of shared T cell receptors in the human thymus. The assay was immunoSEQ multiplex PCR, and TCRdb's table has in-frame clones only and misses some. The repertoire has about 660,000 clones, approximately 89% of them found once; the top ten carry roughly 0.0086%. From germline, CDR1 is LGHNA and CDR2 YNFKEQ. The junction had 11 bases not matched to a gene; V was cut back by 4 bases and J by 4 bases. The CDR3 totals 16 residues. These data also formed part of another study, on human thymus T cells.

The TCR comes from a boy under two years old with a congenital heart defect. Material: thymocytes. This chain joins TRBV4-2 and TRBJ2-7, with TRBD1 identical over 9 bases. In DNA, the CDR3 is TGTGCCAGCAGCCCCATATCCGGGACAGGGTTGTACGAGCAGTACTTC. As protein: CASSPISGTGLYEQYF.